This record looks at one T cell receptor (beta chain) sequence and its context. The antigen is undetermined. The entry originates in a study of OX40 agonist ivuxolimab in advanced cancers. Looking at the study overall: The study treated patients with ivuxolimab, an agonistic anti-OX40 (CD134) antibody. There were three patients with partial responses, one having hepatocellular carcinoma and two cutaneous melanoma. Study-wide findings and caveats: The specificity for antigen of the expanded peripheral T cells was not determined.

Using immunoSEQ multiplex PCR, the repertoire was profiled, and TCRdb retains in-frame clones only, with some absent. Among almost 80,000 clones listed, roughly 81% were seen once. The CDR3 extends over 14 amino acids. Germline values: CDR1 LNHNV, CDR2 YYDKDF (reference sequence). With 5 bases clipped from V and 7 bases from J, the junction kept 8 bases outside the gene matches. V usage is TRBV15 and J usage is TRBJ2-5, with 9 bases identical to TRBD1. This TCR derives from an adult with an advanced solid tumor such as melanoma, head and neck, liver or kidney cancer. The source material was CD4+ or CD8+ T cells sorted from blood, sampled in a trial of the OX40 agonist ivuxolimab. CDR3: CATSLRTGAVTQYF. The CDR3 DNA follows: TGTGCCACCAGCCTGCGGACAGGGGCGGTGACCCAGTACTTC. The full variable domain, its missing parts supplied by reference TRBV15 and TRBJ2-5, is DAMVIQNPRYQVTQFGKPVTLSCSQTLNHNVMYWYQQKSSQAPKLLFHYYDKDFNNEADTPDNFQSRRPNTSFCFLDIRSPGLGDTAMYLCATSLRTGAVTQYFGPGTRLLVL.